The 21 T cell receptor beta chains below all came from one sample that was sequenced in a study of T-cell reconstitution after alpha-beta-depleted transplantation in children. Using unique molecular identifiers, the investigators prepared the TCRbeta library. One entry per CDR3 protein results from TCRdb running MiXCR on the PCR reads. The sample yields hundreds of thousands of distinct CDR3 sequences, under 15% seen once. The sequenced sample was PBMCs, mostly from graft donor cells, obtained 360 days after TCRalphabeta/CD19-depleted stem cell transplant. Every receptor here comes from a male patient aged 10 to 17 who had a stem cell transplant for acute myeloid leukemia, so the T cells may come from the graft donor.

The J gene is TRBJ2-7, the V gene TRBV30; 10 bases fit TRBD1. From germline, CDR1 is GTSNPN and CDR2 SVGIG (reference sequence). V shed 8 bases and J 5 bases; nucleotides not matched to a gene: 6. The CDR3 is 12 residues long. CDR3 bases: TGTGCCGGGGGACAGGGGAACCACGAGCAGTACTTC. It is translated as CAGGQGNHEQYF. Full variable domain (rest looked up from reference TRBV30 and TRBJ2-7): SQTIHQWPATLVQPVGSPLSLECTVEGTSNPNLYWYRQAAGRGLQLLFYSVGIGQISSEVPQNLSASRPQDRQFILSSKKLLLSDSGFYLCAGGQGNHEQYFGPGTRLTVT.

This clonotype was counted many times. The CDR3 DNA sequence: TGCAGTGCTAGGCGACTAGCGGTCTACAATGAGCAGTTCTTC. This gives the protein CSARRLAVYNEQFF. The chain joins TRBV20-1 to TRBJ2-1; TRBD2 matches 9 bases. J lost 3 bases, V lost 3 bases, and 3 bases had no gene match. CDR3 length equals 14 residues. Germline CDR1 is DFQATT and CDR2 is SNEGSKA (reference sequence).

The J gene is TRBJ2-5, the V gene TRBV10-3; 9 positions agree with TRBD2. CDR3 length: 15 amino acids. CDR1 is ENHRY and CDR2 is SYGVKD in the germline V gene. Trimming took 1 base from V and 5 from J; bases not matched to a gene: 5. The CDR3 DNA reads TGTGCCATCAGTGAGTGGACTAGCGTTCGGGAGACCCAGTACTTC. It codes for CAISEWTSVRETQYF.

The chain has TRBV29-1 and TRBJ2-7; possible D gene TRBD1, 6 bases. Germline-derived CDR1 and CDR2 are SQVTM and ANQGSEA. This CDR3 has 12 residues. Trimming removed 6 bases from V and 5 bases from J, with 14 bases in between. The CDR3 DNA sequence: TGCAGCGTCCAGGGGATGGGGCACGAGCAGTACTTC. Protein product: CSVQGMGHEQYF.

At least ten counts were recorded for this clonotype. V and J are TRBV29-1 and TRBJ2-3; no clear D gene. The CDR3 spans 14 residues. Germline values: CDR1 SQVTM, CDR2 ANQGSEA. The V end was cut by 7 bases, the J end by 2 bases, with 16 bases between. In DNA form, the CDR3 reads TGCAGCGCCAGGACCCGTTTATACACAGATACGCAGTATTTT. It is translated as CSARTRLYTDTQYF.

In this sample, this clonotype turned up many times. V and J are TRBV20-1 and TRBJ2-7; TRBD2 is a possible D gene (6 bases). With 0 bases removed from V and 2 bases from J, the gap between germline ends came to 14 bases. Germline V gene data show CDR1 as DFQATT and CDR2 as SNEGSKA (reference sequence). This CDR3 is built from 15 residues. Written as DNA, the CDR3 is TGCAGTGCTAGAGATGTAGGGACTCCTACCTACGAGCAGTACTTC. The encoded protein is CSARDVGTPTYEQYF.

In this sample, this clonotype turned up a few times. J is TRBJ2-5 and V is TRBV15; no clear D. V was trimmed by 0 bases and J by 5 bases, leaving 10 bases between them. In germline, CDR1 is LNHNV, CDR2 YYDKDF (reference sequence). The CDR3 loop spans 14 amino acids. CDR3 region: CATSRDRLAETQYF. The CDR3 coding sequence is TGTGCCACCAGCAGAGATCGGTTAGCCGAGACCCAGTACTTC.

The chain is built from TRBV7-9 and TRBJ2-1; D is uncertain. The CDR3 extends over 17 amino acids. Germline loops: CDR1 SEHNR, CDR2 FQNEAQ (reference sequence). Trimming stripped 5 bases from V and 6 bases from J, with 23 bases between. CDR3 amino acids: CASSPPDTGRRRNEQFF. The DNA for the CDR3 is TGTGCCAGCAGCCCACCCGATACGGGCCGCCGGCGCAATGAGCAGTTCTTC.

The sample holds a few counts of this clonotype. The chain joins TRBV28 to TRBJ1-4; 7 bases agree with TRBD1. CDR3 size: 15 residues. The germline gives CDR1 MDHEN, CDR2 SYDVKM. V lost 5 bases, J lost 2 bases, and 5 bases stayed unmatched. The CDR3 protein is CASSPDRRTNEKLFF. CDR3 in DNA: TGTGCCAGCAGTCCGGACAGGCGGACTAATGAAAAACTGTTTTTT.

The chain employs TRBV24-1 and TRBJ2-5, with TRBD1 matching 7 bases. V lost 6 bases to trimming and J lost 3 bases; unmatched junction nucleotides: 9. CDR3 length: 15 residues. Germline V CDR1 and CDR2: KGHDR, SFDVKD. The CDR3 bases are TGTGCCACCAGTCGACCCGGGACAGCCGAAGAGACCCAGTACTTC. Translation gives CATSRPGTAEETQYF.

This clonotype was recorded at least ten times. The chain uses TRBV20-1 and TRBJ2-1; TRBD2 matches at 12 bases. V was pared by 6 bases and J by 3 bases, with 15 bases of the junction left unmatched. The germline V gene has CDR1 DFQATT and CDR2 SNEGSKA (reference sequence). This CDR3 contains 18 residues. The CDR3 protein is CSAPGTSGSLRRYNEQFF. DNA of the CDR3: TGCAGTGCCCCCGGGACTAGCGGGTCCCTTCGACGCTACAATGAGCAGTTCTTC.

This clonotype was found a few times. This chain connects TRBV28 to TRBJ2-7; 10 bases align to TRBD1. The CDR3 totals 14 residues. CDR1 and CDR2 from the germline V gene are MDHEN and SYDVKM. Germline trimming cut 6 bases from V and 3 bases from J; bases unmatched to any gene: 5. The CDR3 region is CASRRDRGFYEQYF. CDR3 coding DNA: TGTGCCAGCAGGAGGGACAGGGGATTCTACGAGCAGTACTTC.

This clonotype was detected a few times. DNA for the CDR3: TGCAGCGTTGTGGGGCCCAGCCCCTACGAGCAGTACTTC. Its translation: CSVVGPSPYEQYF. V gene TRBV29-1 combines with J gene TRBJ2-7; weak D call: TRBD1 (5 bases). The CDR3 covers 13 residues. CDR1 is SQVTM and CDR2 is ANQGSEA in the germline V gene. V dropped 4 bases and J dropped 2 bases, with 12 bases sitting between them.

The table lists this clonotype with a few counts. The chain has TRBV7-8 and TRBJ1-4; the D is unclear. The CDR3 sequence is 13 residues long. The germline V gene has CDR1 SGHVS and CDR2 FQNEAQ. The V end lost 2 bases, the J end lost 6 bases, and 7 bases lay between the germline ends. The DNA for the CDR3 is TGTGCCAGCAGCTTAACCGGCGATGAAAAACTGTTTTTT. It encodes CASSLTGDEKLFF.

This clonotype was seen ten or more times. This rearrangement joins TRBV3-1 to TRBJ2-7; 11 nucleotides match TRBD2. Per germline, CDR1 LGHDT and CDR2 YNNKEL (reference sequence). The CDR3 contains 17 residues. The V segment lost 4 bases and the J segment 2 bases; nucleotides outside the gene matches: 10. The DNA of the CDR3 is TGTGCCAGCAGCCTGACTTCCGGACTAGCGGGCGCCTACGAGCAGTACTTC. This sequence encodes CASSLTSGLAGAYEQYF.

This clonotype was detected a few times. J is TRBJ2-3 and V is TRBV20-1, with 8 nucleotides matching TRBD1. Germline V gives CDR1 DFQATT, CDR2 SNEGSKA (reference sequence). After removal of 6 bases from V and 2 bases from J, the junction contained 10 bases not matched to a gene. This CDR3 spans 15 amino acids. The CDR3 region is CSARRGPSSTDTQYF. In DNA, the CDR3 is TGCAGTGCCCGCAGGGGGCCTTCCTCCACAGATACGCAGTATTTT.

This clonotype was observed at least ten times. V gene TRBV7-2 combines with J gene TRBJ2-7; 8 positions match TRBD1. CDR1 is SGHTA, CDR2 FQGNSA, per germline. CDR3 size: 15 residues. Trimming took 4 bases from V and 3 from J; bases not matched to a gene: 8. As DNA, the CDR3 is TGTGCCAGCAGCTCGCAGGGGGCGATAAACTACGAGCAGTACTTC. Translation: CASSSQGAINYEQYF.

The chain employs TRBV6-2 or TRBV6-3 and TRBJ2-3; D could derive from TRBD1 or TRBD2 (5 bases each). From germline, CDR1 is MNHEY and CDR2 SVGEGT. V shed 7 bases and J shed 0 bases, with 14 bases lying between them. The CDR3 spans 15 residues. The CDR3 loop reads CASKRRTPSTDTQYF. The CDR3 region has the DNA TGTGCCAGCAAGCGGCGGACACCAAGCACAGATACGCAGTATTTT.

This clonotype was observed a few times. The chain employs TRBV2 and TRBJ2-2; D gene uncertain. From germline, CDR1 is SNHLY and CDR2 FYNNEI. V lost 8 bases and J lost 8, with 24 bases in between. The CDR3 covers 16 residues. The CDR3 DNA reads as TGTGCCAGCTTCCCTGCACGGCTAACCGCCACGGGGGAGCTGTTTTTT. Protein product: CASFPARLTATGELFF.

Only a few counts were recorded for this clonotype. This chain joins TRBV12-5 and TRBJ1-5, with D hard to call. V lost 1 base and J lost 6, with 10 bases in between. This CDR3 region has 14 residues. Germline loops: CDR1 LGHNT, CDR2 FRNRAP. In DNA, the CDR3 is TGTGCTAGTGGTTTGGGACCGGAGGGTCAGCCCCAGCATTTT. Translation: CASGLGPEGQPQHF.

V is TRBV20-1 and J is TRBJ2-3; 7 bases are shared with TRBD1. The germline CDR1 and CDR2 sequences are DFQATT and SNEGSKA (reference sequence). The CDR3 extends over 14 amino acids. The junction had 5 bases not matched to a gene; V was cut back by 3 bases and J by 2 bases. The CDR3 region is CSASMGQYTDTQYF. The CDR3 DNA reads TGCAGTGCTAGTATGGGACAGTACACAGATACGCAGTATTTT.